This T cell receptor beta chain was profiled in a study of cytomegalovirus exposure and HLA in healthy donors. Study-level points and caveats: Earlier analysis found most TCR beta V segments productive about 87% or about 30% of the time.

This CDR3 contains 17 residues. Germline loops: CDR1 MNHEY, CDR2 SMNVEV (reference sequence). The J segment lost 2 bases and the V segment lost 6 bases, leaving 9 bases of the junction unmatched. This clone was recorded only once. Its antigen remains unidentified. PCR involved 60 Vbeta and 13 Jbeta primers. Sequencing used immunoSEQ multiplex PCR; TCRdb keeps in-frame clones, though not all of them. The data contain 90,000 to 100,000 clones, 70% to 80% of them singletons. The chain couples TRBV27 to TRBJ1-5, with 11 bases aligning to TRBD1. Sequenced: PBMCs. This clonotype originated in a female donor in good health and CMV-seronegative. CDR3 nucleotides: TGTGCCAGCAGCCTATCCCGGGACAGGGGGGGCAATCAGCCCCAGCATTTT. This sequence encodes CASSLSRDRGGNQPQHF.